Listed here are 11 T cell receptor beta chains from one sample, sequenced in a study of cytomegalovirus exposure and HLA in healthy donors. The primer mix had 60 Vbeta and 13 Jbeta primers. Some clones are missing from TCRdb's copy, which holds only in-frame ones; the method was immunoSEQ multiplex PCR. Here the sample spans around 130,000 clones, around 80% being singletons. Sequences were obtained from PBMCs. The receptors stem from a boy between 2 and 10 years old in good health and CMV-seronegative.

The chain couples TRBV7-9 to TRBJ2-1; 10 bases are a match to TRBD1. The CDR3 has 15 residues. The V gene end was trimmed by 5 bases and the J gene end by 4 bases; junction bases not matched to a gene: 5. Germline CDR1 reads SEHNR; CDR2 reads FQNEAQ (reference sequence). The CDR3 loop reads CASSGDRGRYNEQFF. The CDR3 region has the DNA TGTGCCAGCAGCGGGGACAGGGGCCGTTACAATGAGCAGTTCTTC.

The rearrangement joins TRBV5-1 to TRBJ2-4; TRBD1 might be the D (6 bases). CDR3 length: 14 amino acids. Germline V gene lookup returns CDR1 SGHRS and CDR2 YFSETQ. Trimming took off 4 bases at V and 2 bases at J, with 10 bases between the two ends. The CDR3 is CASSVQGSKNIQYF. DNA of the CDR3: TGCGCCAGCAGCGTACAGGGATCCAAAAACATTCAGTACTTC.

In DNA, the CDR3 is TGTGCCAGCAGTGAAGTGGCGGAGGGCTCCTACGAGCAGTACGTC. Protein sequence: CASSEVAEGSYEQYV. The chain combines TRBV6-1 with TRBJ2-7, with D possibly being TRBD2 (6 bases). The germline CDR1 and CDR2 sequences are MNHNS and SASEGT. The V end lost 1 base, the J end lost 0 bases, and 10 bases lay between the germline ends. This CDR3 spans 15 amino acids.

The sample holds a few counts of this clone. The chain employs TRBV4-1 and TRBJ2-3; 10 bases line up with TRBD2. This CDR3 has 16 residues. Germline loops: CDR1 MGHRA, CDR2 YSYEKL. The J segment lost 4 bases and the V segment lost 0 bases, leaving 4 bases of the junction unmatched. The CDR3 here is CASSQDEAGGADTQYF. In DNA form, the CDR3 reads TGCGCCAGCAGCCAAGATGAAGCGGGGGGGGCAGATACGCAGTATTTT.

The genes are TRBV11-2 and TRBJ2-7; TRBD2 matches 7 bases. The CDR3 has 14 amino acids. The J segment lost 5 bases and the V segment lost 4 bases, leaving 8 bases of the junction unmatched. CDR1 and CDR2 (germline): SGHAT, FQNNGV. The CDR3: CASSWVREGHEQYF. CDR3 in DNA: TGTGCCAGCAGCTGGGTGAGGGAGGGACACGAGCAGTACTTC. Filled out from reference TRBV11-2 and TRBJ2-7, the complete variable domain reads EAGVAQSPRYKIIEKRQSVAFWCNPISGHATLYWYQQILGQGPKLLIQFQNNGVVDDSQLPKDRFSAERLKGVDSTLKIQPAKLEDSAVYLCASSWVREGHEQYFGPGTRLTVT.

The chain carries TRBV7-8 and TRBJ2-2, with 9 bases matching TRBD2. The V segment lost 1 base and the J segment 12 bases; nucleotides outside the gene matches: 6. CDR1 and CDR2 (germline): SGHVS, FQNEAQ. The CDR3 has 14 residues. CDR3 residues: CASSLEAGGVKLFF. The CDR3 DNA sequence: TGTGCCAGCAGCTTAGAGGCGGGAGGGGTGAAGCTGTTTTTT.

The chain is built from TRBV7-3 and TRBJ1-3; D might be TRBD1 (5 bases). The CDR3 is 14 amino acids. Germline V lookup: CDR1 SGHTA, CDR2 FQGTGA. Trimming pared 2 bases from V and 3 bases from J, leaving 8 bases between. In nucleotides, the CDR3 is TGTGCCAGCAGCTTATCCAGGGTTGGAAACACCATATATTTT. Protein product: CASSLSRVGNTIYF.

The chain employs TRBV7-9 and TRBJ2-1; D ambiguous. The CDR3 covers 12 residues. Germline values: CDR1 SEHNR, CDR2 FQNEAQ (reference sequence). V lost 2 bases, J lost 5 bases, and 4 bases lay in between. CDR3 sequence: CASSLFNNEQFF. CDR3 bases: TGTGCCAGCAGCTTATTCAACAATGAGCAGTTCTTC.

The V and J genes are TRBV10-3 and TRBJ1-1; D perhaps matches TRBD1 (5 bases). Trimming removed 3 bases at V and 6 bases at J, with 17 bases between. CDR3 length: 15 residues. CDR1 ENHRY and CDR2 SYGVKD come from the germline V gene. For the CDR3, the DNA is TGTGCCATCAGTGATCCCGCAGGGCTCCCGTCTGAAGCTTTCTTT. This gives the protein CAISDPAGLPSEAFF.

J is TRBJ2-7 and V is TRBV7-3, with TRBD2 as a possible D gene (6 bases). V was trimmed by 0 bases and J by 7 bases, leaving 10 bases between them. The CDR3 totals 13 residues. In germline, CDR1 is SGHTA, CDR2 FQGTGA. Written as DNA, the CDR3 is TGTGCCAGCAGCTTAACCCCGGGGGAAGAGCAGTACGTC. This codes for CASSLTPGEEQYV.

This rearrangement joins TRBV7-9 to TRBJ2-3; no clear D. V was cut by 5 bases and J by 8 bases, with 14 bases left in between. The CDR3 is 13 amino acids. Looked up from germline, CDR1 is SEHNR and CDR2 is FQNEAQ (reference sequence). The CDR3 here is CASSQPLPGTQYF. The CDR3 DNA sequence: TGTGCCAGCAGCCAACCACTTCCGGGTACGCAGTATTTT. The entire variable domain, with the rest obtained from reference TRBV7-9 and TRBJ2-3, is as follows: DTGVSQNPRHKITKRGQNVTFRCDPISEHNRLYWYRQTLGQGPEFLTYFQNEAQLEKSRLLSDRFSAERPKGSFSTLEIQRTEQGDSAMYLCASSQPLPGTQYFGPGTRLTVL.